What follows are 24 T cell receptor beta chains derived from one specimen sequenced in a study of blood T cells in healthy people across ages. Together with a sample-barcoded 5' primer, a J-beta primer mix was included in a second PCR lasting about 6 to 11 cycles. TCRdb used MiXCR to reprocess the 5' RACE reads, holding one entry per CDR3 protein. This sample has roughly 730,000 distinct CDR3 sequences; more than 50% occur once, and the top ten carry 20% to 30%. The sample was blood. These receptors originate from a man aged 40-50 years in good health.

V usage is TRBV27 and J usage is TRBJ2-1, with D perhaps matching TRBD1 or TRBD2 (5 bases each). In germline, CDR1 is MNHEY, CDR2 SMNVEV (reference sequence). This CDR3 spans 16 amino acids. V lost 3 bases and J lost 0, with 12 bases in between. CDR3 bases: TGTGCCAGCAGTTTGTATACAGGAGGCTCCTACAATGAGCAGTTCTTC. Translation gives CASSLYTGGSYNEQFF.

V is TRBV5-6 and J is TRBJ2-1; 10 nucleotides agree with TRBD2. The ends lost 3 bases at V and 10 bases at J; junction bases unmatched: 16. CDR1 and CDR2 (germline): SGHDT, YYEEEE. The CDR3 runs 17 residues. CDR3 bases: TGTGCCAGCAGCTCGGGCCTTGTAGCGGGGGGCCACGGGGAGCAGTTCTTC. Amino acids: CASSSGLVAGGHGEQFF.

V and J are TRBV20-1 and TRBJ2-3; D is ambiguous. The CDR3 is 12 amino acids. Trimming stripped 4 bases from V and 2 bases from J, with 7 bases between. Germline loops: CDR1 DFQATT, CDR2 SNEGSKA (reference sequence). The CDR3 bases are TGCAGTGCTAAGGACGACACAGATACGCAGTATTTT. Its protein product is CSAKDDTDTQYF.

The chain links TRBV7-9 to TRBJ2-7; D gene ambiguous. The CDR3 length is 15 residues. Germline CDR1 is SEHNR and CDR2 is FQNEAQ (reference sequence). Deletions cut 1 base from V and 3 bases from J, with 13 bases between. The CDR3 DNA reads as TGTGCCAGCAGCTTAGTAAATGGCGGAAGCTACGAGCAGTACTTC. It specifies CASSLVNGGSYEQYF.

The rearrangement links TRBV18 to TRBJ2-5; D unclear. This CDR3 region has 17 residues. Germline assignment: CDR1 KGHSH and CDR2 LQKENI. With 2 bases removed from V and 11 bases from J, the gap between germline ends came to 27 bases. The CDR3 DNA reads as TGTGCCAGCTCACCAGACATTTTTAGACCCCTCTACAATGAGCAGTACTTC. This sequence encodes CASSPDIFRPLYNEQYF.

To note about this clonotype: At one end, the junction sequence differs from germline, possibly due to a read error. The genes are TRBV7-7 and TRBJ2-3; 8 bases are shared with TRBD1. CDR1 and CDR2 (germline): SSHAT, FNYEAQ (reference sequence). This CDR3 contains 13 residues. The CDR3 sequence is CASSLDRGNTQYF. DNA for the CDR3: TGTGCTAGCAGCTTAGACAGGGGAAATACGCAGTATTTT.

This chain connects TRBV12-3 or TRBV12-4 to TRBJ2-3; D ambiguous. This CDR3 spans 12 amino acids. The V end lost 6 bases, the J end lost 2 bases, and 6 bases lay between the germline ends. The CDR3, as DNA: TGTGCCAGCAGATATACCACAGATACGCAGTATTTT. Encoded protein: CASRYTTDTQYF.

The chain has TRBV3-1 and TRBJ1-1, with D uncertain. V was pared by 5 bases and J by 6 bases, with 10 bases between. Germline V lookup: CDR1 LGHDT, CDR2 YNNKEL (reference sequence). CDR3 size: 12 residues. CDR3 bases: TGTGCCAGCAGCTCGTCACTCGCTGAAGCTTTCTTT. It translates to CASSSSLAEAFF.

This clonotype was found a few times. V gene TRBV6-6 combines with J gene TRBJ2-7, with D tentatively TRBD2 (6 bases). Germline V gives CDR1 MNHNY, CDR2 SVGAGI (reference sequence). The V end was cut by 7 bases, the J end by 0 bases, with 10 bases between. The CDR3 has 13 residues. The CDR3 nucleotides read TGTGCCAGCAAGGAGGGAAACTCCTACGAGCAGTACTTC. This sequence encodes CASKEGNSYEQYF.

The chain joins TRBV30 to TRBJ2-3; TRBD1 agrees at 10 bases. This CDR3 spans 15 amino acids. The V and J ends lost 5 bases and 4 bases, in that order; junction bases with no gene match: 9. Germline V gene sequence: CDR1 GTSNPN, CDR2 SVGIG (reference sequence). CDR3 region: CAWEGTGVSADTQYF. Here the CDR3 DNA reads TGTGCCTGGGAAGGGACAGGGGTGTCCGCAGATACGCAGTATTTT.

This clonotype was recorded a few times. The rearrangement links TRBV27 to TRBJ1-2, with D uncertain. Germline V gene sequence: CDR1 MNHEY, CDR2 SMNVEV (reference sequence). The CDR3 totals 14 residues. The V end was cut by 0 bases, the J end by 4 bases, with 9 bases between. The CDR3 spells CASSLSTSRYGYTF. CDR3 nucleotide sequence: TGTGCCAGCAGTTTATCCACTTCGCGCTATGGCTACACCTTC.

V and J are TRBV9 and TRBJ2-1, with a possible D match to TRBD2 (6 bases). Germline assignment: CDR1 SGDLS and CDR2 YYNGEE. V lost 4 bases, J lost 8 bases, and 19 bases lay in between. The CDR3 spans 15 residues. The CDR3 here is CASSQNPGTVDEQFF. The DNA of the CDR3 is TGTGCCAGCAGCCAAAATCCCGGGACTGTGGATGAGCAGTTCTTC.

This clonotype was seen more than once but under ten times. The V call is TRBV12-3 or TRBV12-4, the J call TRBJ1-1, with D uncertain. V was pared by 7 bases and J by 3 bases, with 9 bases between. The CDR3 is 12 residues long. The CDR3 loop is CASIEPDTEAFF. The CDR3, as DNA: TGTGCCAGCATCGAACCGGACACTGAAGCTTTCTTT.

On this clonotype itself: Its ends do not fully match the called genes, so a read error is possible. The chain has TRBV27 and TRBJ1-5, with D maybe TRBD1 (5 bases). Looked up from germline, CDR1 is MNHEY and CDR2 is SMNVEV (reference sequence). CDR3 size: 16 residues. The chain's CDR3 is CAGSPSYGDGNQPQHF. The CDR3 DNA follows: TGTGCCGGCAGTCCCTCCTATGGGGACGGCAATCAGCCCCAGCATTTT.

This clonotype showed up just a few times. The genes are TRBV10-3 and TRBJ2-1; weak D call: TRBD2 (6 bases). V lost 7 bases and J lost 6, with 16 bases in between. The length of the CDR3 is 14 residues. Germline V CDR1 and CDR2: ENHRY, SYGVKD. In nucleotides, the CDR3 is TGTGCCATCAAAAGGGGAGGTGAGATCAATGAGCAGTTCTTC. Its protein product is CAIKRGGEINEQFF.

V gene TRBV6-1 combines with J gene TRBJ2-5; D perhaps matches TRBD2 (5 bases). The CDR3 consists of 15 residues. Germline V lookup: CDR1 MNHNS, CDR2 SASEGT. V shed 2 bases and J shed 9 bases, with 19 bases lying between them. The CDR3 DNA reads TGTGCCAGCAGTGAAAGCCTAGCTCCCTATCTCCCCCAGTACTTC. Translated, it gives CASSESLAPYLPQYF.

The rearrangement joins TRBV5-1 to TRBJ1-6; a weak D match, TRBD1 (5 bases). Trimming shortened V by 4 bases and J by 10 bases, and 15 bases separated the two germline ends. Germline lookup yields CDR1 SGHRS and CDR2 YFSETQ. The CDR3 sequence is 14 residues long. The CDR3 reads CASSRDRDGSPLHF. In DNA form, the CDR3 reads TGCGCCAGCAGCCGGGACCGGGATGGATCACCCCTCCACTTT.

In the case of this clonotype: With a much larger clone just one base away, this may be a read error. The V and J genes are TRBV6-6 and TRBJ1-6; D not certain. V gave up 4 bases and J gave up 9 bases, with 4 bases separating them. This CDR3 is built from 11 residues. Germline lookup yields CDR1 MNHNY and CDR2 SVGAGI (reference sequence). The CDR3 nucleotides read TGTGCCAGCAGTTCCGGTTCACCCCTCCACTTT. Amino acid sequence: CASSSGSPLHF.

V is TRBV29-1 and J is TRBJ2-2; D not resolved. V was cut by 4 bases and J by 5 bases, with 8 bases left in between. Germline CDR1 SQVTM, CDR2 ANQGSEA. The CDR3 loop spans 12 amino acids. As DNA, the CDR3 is TGCAGCGTTGTTGGGCGGACCGGGGAGCTGTTTTTT. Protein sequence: CSVVGRTGELFF.

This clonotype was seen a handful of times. The CDR3 coding sequence is TGTGCGGGCCTTCGACGGTCGTTGGACGAGCAGTACGTC. Translated: CAGLRRSLDEQYV. The chain has TRBV3-1 and TRBJ2-1; D call uncertain. The J call may be in error: the DNA end matches TRBJ2-7 better. The CDR3 loop spans 13 amino acids. Germline CDR1 reads LGHDT; CDR2 reads YNNKEL (reference sequence).

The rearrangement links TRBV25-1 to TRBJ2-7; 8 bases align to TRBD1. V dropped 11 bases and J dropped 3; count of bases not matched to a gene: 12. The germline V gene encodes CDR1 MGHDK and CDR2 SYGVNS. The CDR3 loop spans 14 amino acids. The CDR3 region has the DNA TGTGCCCCCAGACCCTTGACAGGGGTCTACGAGCAGTACTTC. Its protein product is CAPRPLTGVYEQYF.

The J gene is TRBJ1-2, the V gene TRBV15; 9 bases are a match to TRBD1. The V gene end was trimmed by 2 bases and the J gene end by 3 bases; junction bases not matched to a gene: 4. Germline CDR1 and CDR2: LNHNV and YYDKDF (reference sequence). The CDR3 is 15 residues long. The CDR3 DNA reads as TGTGCCACCAGCAGAACCGGGACAGGGCACTATGGCTACACCTTC. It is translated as CATSRTGTGHYGYTF. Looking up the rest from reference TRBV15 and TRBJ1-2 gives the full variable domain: DAMVIQNPRYQVTQFGKPVTLSCSQTLNHNVMYWYQQKSSQAPKLLFHYYDKDFNNEADTPDNFQSRRPNTSFCFLDIRSPGLGDTAMYLCATSRTGTGHYGYTFGSGTRLTVV.

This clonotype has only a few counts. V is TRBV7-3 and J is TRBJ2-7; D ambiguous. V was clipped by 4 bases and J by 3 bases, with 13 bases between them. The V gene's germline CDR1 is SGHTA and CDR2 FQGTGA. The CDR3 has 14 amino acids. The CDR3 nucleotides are TGTGCCAGCAGCTCGCGTACGGGTCTCTACGAGCAGTACTTC. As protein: CASSSRTGLYEQYF.

CDR3 nucleotides: TGTGCCAGCAGCCAACGACCCTCGGGACAGGGCCAAGAGACCCAGTACTTC. It translates to CASSQRPSGQGQETQYF. The chain is built from TRBV4-2 and TRBJ2-5, with 9 bases identical to TRBD1. Trimming at V came to 2 bases and at J to 1 base, leaving 8 bases not matched to a gene. Germline values: CDR1 LGHNA, CDR2 YNFKEQ. CDR3 length: 17 amino acids.